This T cell receptor beta chain emerged from a study of cytotoxic CD8 clonotypes in ibrutinib-treated CLL. Study observations and caveats: Treatment saw public clonotypes, which were uncommon, either contract or stay stable.

Investigators sought sequencing depths of between 1 in 200,000 and 1 in 1 million T cells. Libraries were prepared by immunoSEQ multiplex PCR; TCRdb keeps only in-frame clonotypes and omits some of them. The sample shows some 300,000 clones, 80% of them seen only once. On this clone: Antigen specificity is unknown.

CDR3 size: 14 residues. Trimming stripped 3 bases from V and 6 bases from J, with 15 bases between. Germline CDR1 is SGHTA and CDR2 is FQGNSA. Sequenced material: PBMCs, taken before ibrutinib treatment. The chain carries TRBV7-2 and TRBJ2-7; no clear D gene. The source of this sequence is a human donor with chronic lymphocytic leukemia. CDR3 loop: CASSFTSRPSEQYF. CDR3 nucleotides: TGTGCCAGCAGCTTTACGTCCCGACCTAGCGAGCAGTACTTC. The full variable domain, its missing parts supplied by reference TRBV7-2 and TRBJ2-7, is GAGVSQSPSNKVTEKGKDVELRCDPISGHTALYWYRQSLGQGLEFLIYFQGNSAPDKSGLPSDRFSAERTGGSVSTLTIQRTQQEDSAVYLCASSFTSRPSEQYFGPGTRLTVT.